This T cell receptor beta chain appears in the sequencing data of a study of blood T cell repertoires in COVID-19. Study as a whole: Some COVID-19 samples were acute and others convalescent; all came from the United States, Italy and Spain. Sample material is recorded as cDNA or gDNA derived from T cells, B-cell-depleted T cells, or PBMCs.

Trimming pared 2 bases from V and 2 bases from J, leaving 7 bases between. The germline CDR1 and CDR2 sequences are KGHSH and LQKENI. CDR3 length: 13 residues. Methods used by the authors: By means of reference gene primer amplification, nucleated cell counts were estimated. Method: immunoSEQ multiplex PCR; TCRdb's copy keeps in-frame clones and lacks some. Clonal size and the V and J genes are those of that table, whereas D and trimming came from the DNA. This table holds 100,000 to 150,000 clones, around 88% found once. This receptor was taken from a man aged 80 or over with active or convalescent COVID-19. This rearrangement joins TRBV18 to TRBJ2-7, with TRBD1 as a possible D gene (5 bases). Sequencing input: peripheral blood. This CDR3 reads CASSPVQAYEQYF. The CDR3 DNA reads as TGTGCCAGCTCACCAGTACAGGCCTACGAGCAGTACTTC.